This is a list of T cell receptor beta chains from one sample in a study of kidney transplant recipient with SARS-CoV-2 infection. TCRdb itself ran the reads through MiXCR, one entry per CDR3 protein. The sample has 250,000 or so distinct CDR3 sequences, 25% to 35% seen once. Here the sequenced sample was a blood sample, taken at baseline and on roughly day 110 from a kidney transplant recipient. These receptors came from a male patient aged 30 to 39 who had COVID-19 and was a kidney transplant recipient. Some T cells may be provided by the graft donor. CDR3s include the opening cysteine and the closing phenylalanine or tryptophan. A D gene is named only where the DNA matches it firmly. A row's size may be missing; if present it is once, few, many or a size class.

clone size	V gene	D gene	J gene	CDR3 DNA	CDR3 protein
many	TRBV10-2	NA	TRBJ2-5	TGCGCCAGCGCTGATGCGGGGTTACAAGAGACCCAGTACTTC	CASADAGLQETQYF
many	TRBV6-5	TRBD1	TRBJ2-2	TGTGCCAGCAGTGCCTCCCAGGGGGCTGGTGGGGAGCTGTTTTTT	CASSASQGAGGELFF
many	TRBV9	NA	TRBJ1-2	TGTGCCAGCACTATAAAGTACTCAAGAAAGACCTATGGCTACACCTTC	CASTIKYSRKTYGYTF
NA	TRBV5-6	TRBD2	TRBJ2-7	TGTGCCAGCGGCTCGGGGACTAGCTCCTACGAGCAGTACTTC	CASGSGTSSYEQYF
many	TRBV16	NA	TRBJ1-2	TGTGCCAGCAGCCTTCGGTCGGTCGTTAGAAAGACCTATGGCTACACCTTC	CASSLRSVVRKTYGYTF
many	TRBV15	NA	TRBJ2-7	TGTGCCACCAGCAGAGCCGGCCAGCTCTACGAGCAGTACTTC	CATSRAGQLYEQYF
NA	TRBV20-1	NA	TRBJ1-1	TGCAGTGCTAGAGATCTAGGGGCGATCGCTGAAGCTTTCTTT	CSARDLGAIAEAFF
many	TRBV2	NA	TRBJ1-2	TGTGCCAGCAGTCGACAGTTCTATGGCTACACCTTC	CASSRQFYGYTF
many	TRBV4-1	TRBD1	TRBJ1-4	TGCGCCAGCAGCCAAGGACAGGGGGCGAATGAAAAACTGTTTTTT	CASSQGQGANEKLFF
many	TRBV20-1	NA	TRBJ2-7	TGCAGTGCTAGAGATATCCTCAGGGGAATGTCCTACGAGCAGTACTTC	CSARDILRGMSYEQYF
many	TRBV19	TRBD2	TRBJ2-7	TGTGCCAGTACCTCCGCAGCGGGAGGGGGTCCCTACGAGCAGTACTTC	CASTSAAGGGPYEQYF
many	TRBV3-1	NA	TRBJ1-5	TGTAGGGCTCGTTCAGGGAGCCAATTCAGGGAGCTGCCCCAGCATTTT	CRARSGSQFRELPQHF
many	TRBV5-6	NA	TRBJ2-3	TGTGCCAGCAGCTTGGCCGTGGGGATTTCATTAAATACGCAGTATTTT	CASSLAVGISLNTQYF
many	TRBV15	TRBD2	TRBJ2-3	TGTGCCACCAGCAGAGATCTAGCGGGCAACACAGATACGCAGTATTTT	CATSRDLAGNTDTQYF
many	TRBV7-8	NA	TRBJ1-2	TGTGCCAGCAGCAATAAACCGTTTACCCGAAAGACCTATGGCTACACCTTC	CASSNKPFTRKTYGYTF
NA	TRBV20-1	NA	TRBJ2-1	TGCAGTGCTCAAAACCGGGAGCTAAGTTCCTGGAGCTACAATGAGCAGTTCTTC	CSAQNRELSSWSYNEQFF
NA	TRBV2	NA	TRBJ2-6	TGTGCCGGCAGGGGAACCAAGGACAGAAACTCTGGGGCCAACGTCCTGACTTTC	CAGRGTKDRNSGANVLTF
NA	TRBV5-1	TRBD2	TRBJ2-3	TGCGCCAGCAGCCAAGGACTAGCGGGAAGCCCAGATACGCAGTATTTT	CASSQGLAGSPDTQYF
few	TRBV9	NA	TRBJ2-7	TGTGCCAGCAGCAGCCGGGCCTCCTACGAGCAGTACTTC	CASSSRASYEQYF
many	TRBV13	NA	TRBJ2-5	TGTGCCAGCAGCTTCCGGGCTCCAAAAGAGACCCAGTACTTC	CASSFRAPKETQYF
NA	TRBV5-8	NA	TRBJ2-7	TGTGCCAACAGCTTGTCGGGACTCTACGAGCAGTACTTC	CANSLSGLYEQYF
many	TRBV20-1	TRBD1	TRBJ1-2	TGCAGTGCTCAGGGACAGGGGCGCAGCTATGGCTACACCTTC	CSAQGQGRSYGYTF
once	TRBV30	NA	TRBJ1-1	TGTGCCTGGACACCTAACAGGGTGGCTGAAGCTTTCTTT	CAWTPNRVAEAFF
many	TRBV11-2	NA	TRBJ1-2	TGTGCCAGCAGCTCGCTCTCAACAAGCAGAAAGACCTATGGCTACACCTTC	CASSSLSTSRKTYGYTF
many	TRBV20-1	NA	TRBJ2-7	TGCAGTGCGTTTCTGGGCGGACGCACCTACGAGCAGTACTTC	CSAFLGGRTYEQYF